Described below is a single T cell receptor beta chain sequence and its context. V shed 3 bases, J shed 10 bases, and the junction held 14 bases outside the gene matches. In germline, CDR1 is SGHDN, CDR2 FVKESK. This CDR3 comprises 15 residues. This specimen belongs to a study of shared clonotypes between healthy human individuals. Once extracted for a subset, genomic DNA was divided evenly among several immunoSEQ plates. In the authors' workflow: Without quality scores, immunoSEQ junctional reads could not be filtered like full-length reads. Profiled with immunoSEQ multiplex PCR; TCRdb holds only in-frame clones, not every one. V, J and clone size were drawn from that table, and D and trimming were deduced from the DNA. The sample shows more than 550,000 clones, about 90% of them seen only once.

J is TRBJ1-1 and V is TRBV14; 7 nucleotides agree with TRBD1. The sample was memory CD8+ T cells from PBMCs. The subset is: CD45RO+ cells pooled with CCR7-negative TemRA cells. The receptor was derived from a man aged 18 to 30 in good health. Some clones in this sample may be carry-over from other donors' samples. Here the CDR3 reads CASSHFTGAGPIAFF. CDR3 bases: TGTGCCAGCAGCCACTTTACAGGGGCCGGGCCGATAGCTTTCTTT.